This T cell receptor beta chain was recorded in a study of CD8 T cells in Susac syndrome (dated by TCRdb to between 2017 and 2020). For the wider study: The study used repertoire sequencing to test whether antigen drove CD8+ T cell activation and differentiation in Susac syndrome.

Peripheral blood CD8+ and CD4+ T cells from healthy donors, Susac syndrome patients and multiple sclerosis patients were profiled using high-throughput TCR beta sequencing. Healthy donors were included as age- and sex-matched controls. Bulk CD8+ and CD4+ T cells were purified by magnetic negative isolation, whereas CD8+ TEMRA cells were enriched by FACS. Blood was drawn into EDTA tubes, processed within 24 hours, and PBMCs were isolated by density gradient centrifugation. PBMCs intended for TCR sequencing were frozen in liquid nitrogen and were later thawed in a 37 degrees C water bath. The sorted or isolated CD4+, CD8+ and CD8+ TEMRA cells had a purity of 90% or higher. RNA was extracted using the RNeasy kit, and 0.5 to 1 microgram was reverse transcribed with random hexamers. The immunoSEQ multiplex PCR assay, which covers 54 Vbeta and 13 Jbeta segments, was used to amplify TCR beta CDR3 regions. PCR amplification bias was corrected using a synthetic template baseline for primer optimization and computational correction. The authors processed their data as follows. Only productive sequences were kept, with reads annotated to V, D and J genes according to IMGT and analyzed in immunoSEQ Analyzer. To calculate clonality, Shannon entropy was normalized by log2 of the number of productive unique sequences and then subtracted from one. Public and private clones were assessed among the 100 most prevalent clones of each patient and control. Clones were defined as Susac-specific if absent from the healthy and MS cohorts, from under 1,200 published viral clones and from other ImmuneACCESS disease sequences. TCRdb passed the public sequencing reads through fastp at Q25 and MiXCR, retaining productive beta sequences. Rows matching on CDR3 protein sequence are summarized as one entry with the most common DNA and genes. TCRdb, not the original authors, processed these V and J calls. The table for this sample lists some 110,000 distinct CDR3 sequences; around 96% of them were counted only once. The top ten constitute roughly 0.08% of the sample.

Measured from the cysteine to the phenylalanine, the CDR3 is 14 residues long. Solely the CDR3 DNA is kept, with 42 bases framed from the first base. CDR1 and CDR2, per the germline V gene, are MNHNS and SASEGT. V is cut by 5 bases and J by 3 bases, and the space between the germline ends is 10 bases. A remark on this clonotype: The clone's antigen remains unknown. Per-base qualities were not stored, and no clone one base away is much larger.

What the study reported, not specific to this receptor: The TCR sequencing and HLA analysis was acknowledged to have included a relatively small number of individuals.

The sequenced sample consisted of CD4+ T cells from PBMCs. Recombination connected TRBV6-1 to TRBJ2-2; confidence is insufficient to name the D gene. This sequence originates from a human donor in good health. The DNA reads TGTGCCAGCAGTCCATTATTGGACACCGGGGAGCTGTTTTTT. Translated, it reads CASSPLLDTGELFF.